This entry is about one T cell receptor (beta chain). Its antigen is as yet unknown. CDR3 length: 13 amino acids. CDR1 and CDR2 (germline): SNHLY, FYNNEI. V lost 3 bases, J lost 5 bases, and 11 bases lay in between. This entry comes from a study of T cell responses to AZD1222 COVID-19 vaccine. Study-wide background: Analysis merged second doses at about 4 or about 12 weeks. Points from the study as a whole: Scientists sampled the repertoires only once the peak T cell response had passed. Donors were largely white British and mainly female; clonal diversity was possibly underestimated. Spike was spanned by vaccine-associated CD4 TCRs, with dominance at 160-218 and 743-854.

TCRdb's copy holds only in-frame clones and misses some; the assay was immunoSEQ multiplex PCR. The data show some 110,000 clones, more than 75% seen once. The TCR sequence derives from an adult in good health. The rearrangement joins TRBV2 to TRBJ2-7; possible D gene TRBD1, 5 bases. This specimen consisted of peripheral blood, obtained on day 0 of AZD1222 vaccination. CDR3 amino acids: CASSDPGNHEQYF. CDR3 DNA sequence: TGTGCCAGCAGTGACCCAGGGAACCACGAGCAGTACTTC.